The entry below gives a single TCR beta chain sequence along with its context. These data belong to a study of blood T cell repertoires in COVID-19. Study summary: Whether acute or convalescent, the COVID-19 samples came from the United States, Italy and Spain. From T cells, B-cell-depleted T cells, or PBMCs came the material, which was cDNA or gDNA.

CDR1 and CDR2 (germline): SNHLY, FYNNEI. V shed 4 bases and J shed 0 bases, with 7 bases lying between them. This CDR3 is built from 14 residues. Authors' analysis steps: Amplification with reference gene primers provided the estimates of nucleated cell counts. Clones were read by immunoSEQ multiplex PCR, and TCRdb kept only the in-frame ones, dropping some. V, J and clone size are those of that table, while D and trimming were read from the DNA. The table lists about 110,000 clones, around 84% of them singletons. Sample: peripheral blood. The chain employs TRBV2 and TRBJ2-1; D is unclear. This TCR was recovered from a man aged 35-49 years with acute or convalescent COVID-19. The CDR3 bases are TGTGCCAGCAGTGGTAGGAGCTCCTACAATGAGCAGTTCTTC. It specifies CASSGRSSYNEQFF.